One and the same sample provided the 21 T cell receptor beta chains below, sequenced in a study of regulatory T cells in long-lasting Graves disease. Construction of TCR beta libraries relied on iRepertoire HTBI primers and on Arm-PCR targeting CDR3 regions. TCRdb fed the multiplex PCR reads into MiXCR, producing one record per CDR3 protein. The repertoire includes fewer than 500,000 distinct CDR3 sequences, around 15% of them detected once, and 12% sits in the top ten. The time point is: newly diagnosed GD, antithyroid drugs for less than 3 months. RNA isolated from PBMCs was used to make the TCR library. This sample also appeared in a second study, on T cells in Graves' hyperthyroidism and ophthalmopathy.

The sequencing used peripheral blood mononuclear cells (PBMCs), collected at new diagnosis, from a patient treated with antithyroid drugs. These receptor sequences come from a middle-aged man with Graves disease.

This clonotype was detected many times. The CDR3 sequence: CASRGGLAGRTDTQYF. DNA of the CDR3: TGTGCCAGCAGGGGTGGACTAGCGGGACGCACAGATACGCAGTATTTT. This sequence joins TRBV12-3 or TRBV12-4 and TRBJ2-3; 12 bases align to TRBD2. CDR3 length: 16 amino acids. V gave up 6 bases and J gave up 1 base; unmatched junction bases: 5.

This clonotype showed up many times. The chain is built from TRBV20-1 and TRBJ2-3; D unresolved. Trimming stripped 4 bases from V and 0 bases from J, with 17 bases between. Germline V gene lookup returns CDR1 DFQATT and CDR2 SNEGSKA (reference sequence). This CDR3 has 16 residues. CDR3: CSATAFFVGSTDTQYF. Written as DNA, the CDR3 is TGCAGTGCTACCGCTTTTTTCGTGGGAAGCACAGATACGCAGTATTTT.

The V gene is TRBV20-1, the J gene TRBJ2-1; 8 nucleotides match TRBD2. There are 16 residues in the CDR3. Trimming at V came to 3 bases and at J to 7 bases, leaving 14 bases not matched to a gene. CDR1 is DFQATT and CDR2 is SNEGSKA in the germline V gene (reference sequence). The CDR3, as DNA: TGCAGTGCTAGGGCCCAGCCAGCGGGAGCGCATAATGAGCAGTTCTTC. Its translation: CSARAQPAGAHNEQFF.

This clonotype was recorded many times. The J gene is TRBJ2-1, the V gene TRBV4-1; TRBD2 aligns across 9 bases. Germline CDR1 is MGHRA and CDR2 is YSYEKL. V was clipped by 2 bases and J by 11 bases; unmatched bases: 4. The CDR3 has 13 residues. The CDR3 sequence is CASSQPLAGKQFF. CDR3 nucleotides: TGCGCCAGCAGCCAACCTCTAGCGGGAAAGCAGTTCTTC.

This clonotype was recorded at least ten times. The V gene is TRBV11-2, the J gene TRBJ2-1; maybe TRBD2 (5 bases). The length of the CDR3 is 13 residues. Germline values: CDR1 SGHAT, CDR2 FQNNGV. Trimming removed 0 bases at V and 10 bases at J, with 10 bases between. This chain's CDR3 is CASSLEGPSEQFF. In DNA form, the CDR3 reads TGTGCCAGCAGCTTAGAGGGTCCTAGCGAGCAGTTCTTC.

The chain employs TRBV12-5 and TRBJ1-1; TRBD1 matches 7 bases. Trimming removed 1 base from V and 8 bases from J; junction bases left unmatched: 4. The CDR3 is 13 amino acids. Germline lookup yields CDR1 LGHNT and CDR2 FRNRAP. The CDR3, as DNA: TGTGCTAGTGGTTTGGCCGACAGGGAGGAAGCTTTCTTT. It specifies CASGLADREEAFF. Using reference TRBV12-5 and TRBJ1-1 for the parts outside the CDR3, the full variable domain is DARVTQTPRHKVTEMGQEVTMRCQPILGHNTVFWYRQTMMQGLELLAYFRNRAPLDDSGMPKDRFSAEMPDATLATLKIQPSEPRDSAVYFCASGLADREEAFFGQGTRLTVV.

The chain is built from TRBV20-1 and TRBJ2-1, with 10 bases aligning to TRBD1. The CDR3 is made up of 16 amino acids. Germline V gene data show CDR1 as DFQATT and CDR2 as SNEGSKA (reference sequence). After removal of 0 bases from V and 4 bases from J, the junction contained 6 bases not matched to a gene. The CDR3 nucleotides are TGCAGTGCTAGAGAGATAGGACAGGGGGAGTACAATGAGCAGTTCTTC. Protein product: CSAREIGQGEYNEQFF.

This clonotype was seen a few times. This could be a read error, since a much larger clone is one nucleotide away. V and J are TRBV5-1 and TRBJ2-7; 10 bases fit TRBD1. The CDR3 consists of 14 residues. CDR1 SGHRS and CDR2 YFSETQ come from the germline V gene. The J segment lost 7 bases and the V segment lost 4 bases, leaving 8 bases of the junction unmatched. CDR3 DNA sequence: TGCGCCAGCAGCGGACAGGGGGTAGGCGGTGAGCAGTACTTC. Amino acid sequence: CASSGQGVGGEQYF.

This clonotype was seen repeatedly, ten times or more. V gene TRBV6-1 combines with J gene TRBJ2-7; the D is unclear. Per the germline V gene, CDR1 is MNHNS and CDR2 is SASEGT. The CDR3 loop spans 13 amino acids. Trimming removed 1 base at V and 9 bases at J, with 13 bases between. The DNA of the CDR3 is TGTGCCAGCAGTGAAGAGGGCCTTACGGGGCAGTACTTC. This encodes CASSEEGLTGQYF.

This clonotype has a count of ten or more. The chain joins TRBV20-1 to TRBJ2-3, with TRBD1 as a possible D gene (5 bases). Germline assignment: CDR1 DFQATT and CDR2 SNEGSKA (reference sequence). This CDR3 spans 15 amino acids. Deletions cut 3 bases from V and 4 bases from J, with 17 bases between. CDR3 bases: TGCAGTGCTAGCGGAAGGGCTAGGGGTGCAGATACGCAGTATTTT. It codes for CSASGRARGADTQYF.

Regarding this clonotype: A much larger clone differs by one base, so this may be a read error. V is TRBV28 and J is TRBJ2-1; D gene ambiguous. CDR1 is MDHEN, CDR2 SYDVKM, per germline. There are 13 residues in the CDR3. CDR3 loop: CTSSPYSSGEQFF. In DNA, the CDR3 is TGTACCAGCAGTCCCTACTCCTCCGGTGAGCAGTTCTTC.

This clonotype has at least ten counts. This chain uses TRBV19 with TRBJ2-7, with TRBD1 matching 9 bases. Germline values: CDR1 LNHDA, CDR2 SQIVND (reference sequence). Losses at the gene ends were 4 bases for V and 5 bases for J; bases not matched to a gene: 9. The CDR3 totals 15 residues. In DNA, the CDR3 is TGTGCCAGTAGTAAACGGACAGGGGAAAGGAACGAGCAGTACTTC. Residues: CASSKRTGERNEQYF.

This clonotype was counted many times. The rearrangement joins TRBV3-1 to TRBJ2-1; 8 nucleotides align to TRBD2. Trimming at V came to 5 bases and at J to 4 bases, leaving 4 bases not matched to a gene. This CDR3 comprises 14 residues. CDR1 is LGHDT, CDR2 YNNKEL, per germline (reference sequence). In nucleotides, the CDR3 is TGTGCCAGCAGCTATAGCGGGACTTACAATGAGCAGTTCTTC. Residues: CASSYSGTYNEQFF.

This clonotype turned up a few times. The chain carries TRBV2 and TRBJ2-7; D is undetermined. Germline CDR1 and CDR2: SNHLY and FYNNEI. CDR3 size: 15 residues. Between the trimmed V and J ends, which lost 2 bases and 1 base, there was a span of 12 bases. CDR3 nucleotides: TGTGCCAGCAGTGAAATAGAAACCAGATCCTACGAGCAGTACTTC. Translated, it gives CASSEIETRSYEQYF.

CDR3 bases: TGTGCCAGCGCAAGGGCTATGAATTCACCCCTCCACTTT. It encodes CASARAMNSPLHF. The J gene is TRBJ1-6, the V gene TRBV12-3 or TRBV12-4; no clear D gene. The CDR3 loop spans 13 amino acids. Deletions cut 8 bases from V and 7 bases from J, with 12 bases between.

This clonotype has at least ten counts. V usage is TRBV2 and J usage is TRBJ2-7, with D perhaps matching TRBD1 or TRBD2 (6 bases each). Germline assignment: CDR1 SNHLY and CDR2 FYNNEI. CDR3 length equals 14 residues. V was trimmed by 5 bases and J by 6 bases, leaving 17 bases between them. The CDR3 loop reads CASSKGGTSREQYF. The CDR3 nucleotides read TGTGCCAGCAGTAAAGGGGGGACCTCCCGCGAGCAGTACTTC.

This clonotype has only a few counts. The CDR3 protein is CASSVEWNNSPLHF. Here the CDR3 DNA reads TGTGCCAGCAGCGTAGAGTGGAATAATTCACCCCTCCACTTT. J is TRBJ1-6 and V is TRBV9, with D hard to call. Germline CDR1 reads SGDLS; CDR2 reads YYNGEE. Trimming removed 0 bases at V and 5 bases at J, with 6 bases between. CDR3 length equals 14 residues.

This clonotype was seen at least ten times. The chain uses TRBV12-3 or TRBV12-4 and TRBJ2-5; D could derive from TRBD1 or TRBD2 (5 bases each). This CDR3 region has 16 residues. V was trimmed by 7 bases and J by 1 base, leaving 19 bases between them. The DNA for the CDR3 is TGTGCCAGCAAAAAGCTCGGGACCGCCGCCCAAGAGACCCAGTACTTC. Translating gives CASKKLGTAAQETQYF.

This clonotype was seen more than once but under ten times. The J gene is TRBJ1-4, the V gene TRBV20-1, with D unresolved. Per the germline V gene, CDR1 is DFQATT and CDR2 is SNEGSKA (reference sequence). The germline V and J ends were trimmed by 1 base and 7 bases, with 10 bases remaining between them. The CDR3 spans 13 residues. CDR3 residues: CSARAVSGEKLFF. CDR3 in DNA: TGCAGTGCTAGAGCCGTATCGGGTGAAAAACTGTTTTTT.

This chain joins TRBV7-2 and TRBJ2-1, with D possibly being TRBD1 (5 bases). This CDR3 is built from 14 residues. Germline V gene lookup returns CDR1 SGHTA and CDR2 FQGNSA. Trimming stripped 6 bases from V and 4 bases from J, with 13 bases between. The CDR3 coding sequence is TGTGCCAGCAGGGGAACCAGGGAATACAATGAGCAGTTCTTC. This codes for CASRGTREYNEQFF. Full variable domain (outside the CDR3, taken from reference TRBV7-2 and TRBJ2-1): GAGVSQSPSNKVTEKGKDVELRCDPISGHTALYWYRQSLGQGLEFLIYFQGNSAPDKSGLPSDRFSAERTGGSVSTLTIQRTQQEDSAVYLCASRGTREYNEQFFGPGTRLTVL.

Only a few counts were recorded for this clonotype. The V call is TRBV2, the J call TRBJ1-5; D is unresolved. This CDR3 region has 13 residues. V was trimmed by 9 bases and J by 6 bases, leaving 15 bases between them. Germline assignment: CDR1 SNHLY and CDR2 FYNNEI. The CDR3: CASGPHGGQPQHF. For the CDR3, the DNA is TGTGCCAGTGGGCCTCACGGAGGTCAGCCCCAGCATTTT.